Listed here are 9 T cell receptor beta chains from one sample, sequenced in a study of blood T cell repertoires in COVID-19. This table comes from immunoSEQ multiplex PCR, and its TCRdb copy is limited to in-frame clones, with some not included. Among a few hundred thousand clones listed, approximately 91% were seen once. The sample comprised peripheral blood. The receptor set was obtained from a person aged 18 to 30 with COVID-19, enrolled during active disease.

The chain is built from TRBV10-3 and TRBJ1-1, with 10 bases lining up with TRBD1. The CDR3 runs 17 residues. J was trimmed by 1 base and V by 4 bases; bases with no gene match: 9. Germline V gene sequence: CDR1 ENHRY, CDR2 SYGVKD. CDR3 coding DNA: TGTGCCATCAGTGGGGGGACAGGGGAGGATGAGAACACTGAAGCTTTCTTT. Translated, it gives CAISGGTGEDENTEAFF.

The chain uses TRBV7-2 and TRBJ2-1, with D tentatively TRBD2 (5 bases). Trimming shortened V by 10 bases and J by 9 bases, and 16 bases separated the two germline ends. The CDR3 sequence is 12 residues long. Germline CDR1 is SGHTA and CDR2 is FQGNSA. CDR3 nucleotide sequence: TGTGCCACCGAGGCTAGCAGTCGTGAGCAGTTCTTC. It is translated as CATEASSREQFF.

This rearrangement joins TRBV11-2 to TRBJ2-3, with 8 bases that match TRBD1. With V trimmed by 5 bases and J by 6 bases, 7 bases remained unmatched. Germline values: CDR1 SGHAT, CDR2 FQNNGV. The CDR3 covers 14 residues. This CDR3 is CASSLQGGGDTQYF. CDR3 nucleotide sequence: TGTGCCAGCAGCCTACAGGGGGGTGGGGATACGCAGTATTTT. Full variable domain (outside the CDR3, taken from reference TRBV11-2 and TRBJ2-3): EAGVAQSPRYKIIEKRQSVAFWCNPISGHATLYWYQQILGQGPKLLIQFQNNGVVDDSQLPKDRFSAERLKGVDSTLKIQPAKLEDSAVYLCASSLQGGGDTQYFGPGTRLTVL.

The gene calls are TRBV7-6 and TRBJ1-5, with a possible D match to TRBD1 (5 bases). The CDR3 extends over 15 amino acids. Germline CDR1 and CDR2: SGHVS and FNYEAQ. V was pared by 5 bases and J by 1 base, with 12 bases between. The CDR3 sequence: CASSPVGGSNQPQHF. For the CDR3, the DNA is TGTGCCAGCAGCCCTGTGGGGGGAAGCAATCAGCCCCAGCATTTT.

The chain recombines TRBV19 with TRBJ2-2; 10 bases align to TRBD2. This CDR3 is built from 15 residues. J lost 7 bases, V lost 5 bases, and 7 bases had no gene match. Germline lookup yields CDR1 LNHDA and CDR2 SQIVND (reference sequence). CDR3 in amino acids: CASSATSGFIGELFF. CDR3 bases: TGTGCCAGTAGTGCGACTAGCGGGTTCATCGGGGAGCTGTTTTTT.

The chain carries TRBV3-1 (or the pseudogene TRBV3-2) and TRBJ2-1; no clear D. V lost 3 bases to trimming and J lost 10 bases, with 7 bases between them. This CDR3 is 11 amino acids long. In germline, CDR1 is LGHDT, CDR2 YNNKEL (reference sequence). The CDR3 loop reads CASSQTLEQFF. CDR3 sequence (DNA): TGTGCCAGCAGCCAGACTCTAGAGCAGTTCTTC.

This rearrangement joins TRBV30 to TRBJ2-1; 11 bases fit TRBD2. The trim removed 1 base at V and 8 bases at J, leaving 10 bases unmatched. The CDR3 loop spans 16 amino acids. Germline V gene lookup returns CDR1 GTSNPN and CDR2 SVGIG (reference sequence). For the CDR3, the DNA is TGTGCCTGGAGTGACCCCCTAGCGGGAGGTTTTGATGAGCAGTTCTTC. Translating gives CAWSDPLAGGFDEQFF. Drawing the rest from reference TRBV30 and TRBJ2-1, the complete variable domain is SQTIHQWPATLVQPVGSPLSLECTVEGTSNPNLYWYRQAAGRGLQLLFYSVGIGQISSEVPQNLSASRPQDRQFILSSKKLLLSDSGFYLCAWSDPLAGGFDEQFFGPGTRLTVL.

The chain recombines TRBV2 with TRBJ1-2; weak D call: TRBD1 (6 bases). The CDR3 extends over 21 amino acids. Germline assignment: CDR1 SNHLY and CDR2 FYNNEI. The germline V and J ends were trimmed by 4 bases and 0 bases, with 30 bases remaining between them. The CDR3 loop is CASSGGPIVAIQGEPNYGYTF. The CDR3 DNA reads TGTGCCAGCAGTGGAGGGCCCATTGTTGCTATACAGGGCGAACCTAACTATGGCTACACCTTC.

The J gene is TRBJ2-7, the V gene TRBV5-6, with D possibly matching TRBD2 (5 bases). V lost 0 bases, J lost 3 bases, and 10 bases lay in between. Per the germline V gene, CDR1 is SGHDT and CDR2 is YYEEEE. The CDR3 has 14 residues. CDR3 loop: CASSLAGSIYEQYF. DNA of the CDR3: TGTGCCAGCAGCTTGGCGGGATCCATCTACGAGCAGTACTTC.